This entry is about one T cell receptor (beta chain). Its matching antigen is unknown. Germline lookup yields CDR1 SGHNT and CDR2 YYREEE (reference sequence). The ends lost 5 bases at V and 6 bases at J; junction bases unmatched: 9. This CDR3 comprises 14 residues. CD45RO-negative, CCR7-positively selected cells formed the naive CD8 fraction, excluding terminally differentiated effector memory CD45RA+ cells. Sequenced by immunoSEQ multiplex PCR; TCRdb stores in-frame clones only, minus some. The sample yields under 600,000 clones, more than 95% seen once. This entry comes from a study of shared clonotypes between healthy human individuals. Findings and limits, study-wide: Naive subsets generally had larger estimated richness than memory subsets. Relative to clonotypes present in all four donors, those not shared had lower generation probabilities.

V and J are TRBV5-4 and TRBJ1-2, with 8 positions matching TRBD1. Sequenced: naive CD8+ T cells sorted from blood. The sequence came from a man aged 30-40 years in good health. CDR3 residues: CASRPHGTGDGYTF. As DNA, the CDR3 is TGTGCCAGCAGGCCTCACGGGACAGGAGATGGCTACACCTTC.